The T cell receptor beta chain described here comes from a study of blood T cells in healthy people across ages. Study-wide points: Older age coincided with a roughly linear decline in TCR beta diversity per million T cells. The study found TCR beta diversity correlated strongly with naive T cell percentage. Investigators viewed diversity estimates from one million T cells as underestimates, the study reported.

There were at least 5.5 micrograms of total RNA extracted from every sample. Through a sample-barcoded 5' primer and a J-beta primer mix, a second PCR was run for roughly 6 to 12 cycles. TCRdb independently ran MiXCR on the 5' RACE reads; one entry per CDR3 protein. Here the sample spans some 1.5 million distinct CDR3 sequences, 28% being singletons. A remark on this clonotype: Its antigen remains unknown. This clone may be a read error of a much larger clone one base away.

This CDR3 has 15 residues. Germline CDR1 SGHRS, CDR2 YFSETQ. This clonotype originated in a woman under 40 in good health. This sequence joins TRBV5-1 and TRBJ1-2; 9 bases align to TRBD1. Sequencing was done on a sample of blood. CDR3 sequence: CASCLEPGQGRGYTF. CDR3 coding DNA: TGCGCCAGCTGCTTGGAGCCGGGACAGGGTCGTGGCTACACCTTC.